Following are 25 T cell receptor beta chains from one sample sequenced in a study of control samples from healthy donors and cancer patients. This table comes from immunoSEQ multiplex PCR, and its TCRdb copy is limited to in-frame clones, with some not included. This sample has about 89,000 clones, with around nine tenths found just once. Material for sequencing was blood. Every receptor here comes from a man aged 30-40 years in good health.

V is TRBV24-1 and J is TRBJ1-2, with 7 bases lining up with TRBD1. The CDR3 sequence is 14 residues long. Germline CDR1 KGHDR, CDR2 SFDVKD. The V and J ends lost 2 bases and 2 bases, in that order; junction bases with no gene match: 1. CDR3 loop: CATSDWDRNYGYTF. The CDR3 DNA reads TGTGCCACCAGTGATTGGGACAGAAACTATGGCTACACCTTC.

The chain is built from TRBV5-6 and TRBJ1-6; 8 nucleotides agree with TRBD1. V lost 1 base, J lost 8 bases, and 5 bases stayed unmatched. CDR1 SGHDT and CDR2 YYEEEE come from the germline V gene. CDR3 size: 15 residues. The CDR3 loop reads CASSLNRGLDSPLHF. In DNA form, the CDR3 reads TGTGCCAGCAGCTTGAACAGGGGGTTGGATTCACCCCTCCACTTT.

V usage is TRBV19 and J usage is TRBJ1-6; possibly TRBD1 for D (5 bases). Trimming removed 1 base at V and 7 bases at J, with 17 bases between. Germline CDR1 is LNHDA and CDR2 is SQIVND (reference sequence). The length of the CDR3 is 17 residues. CDR3 nucleotide sequence: TGTGCCAGTAGTATAGCCCCGGACGGGACGACAAATTCACCCCTCCACTTT. Protein sequence: CASSIAPDGTTNSPLHF. Together with reference TRBV19 and TRBJ1-6, the CDR3 gives the full variable domain: DGGITQSPKYLFRKEGQNVTLSCEQNLNHDAMYWYRQDPGQGLRLIYYSQIVNDFQKGDIAEGYSVSREKKESFPLTVTSAQKNPTAFYLCASSIAPDGTTNSPLHFGNGTRLTVT.

In its sample, this clone was seen a few times. This chain connects TRBV5-1 to TRBJ1-2, with 7 bases lining up with TRBD1. V trimming: 0 bases; J trimming: 8 bases; junction bases outside the gene matches: 7. The germline V gene has CDR1 SGHRS and CDR2 YFSETQ. CDR3 length: 14 residues. The CDR3: CASSLGDSGRGYTF. The CDR3 nucleotides are TGCGCCAGCAGCTTGGGGGACAGTGGCCGCGGCTACACCTTC.

J is TRBJ2-5 and V is TRBV24-1, with 7 bases fitting TRBD2. This CDR3 has 15 residues. The germline V gene has CDR1 KGHDR and CDR2 SFDVKD. Trimming took 4 bases from V and 5 from J; bases not matched to a gene: 9. The CDR3 protein is CATSDFGGLEETQYF. For the CDR3, the DNA is TGTGCCACCAGTGACTTCGGGGGGTTAGAGGAGACCCAGTACTTC.

The chain carries TRBV12-3 or TRBV12-4 and TRBJ1-3; D unclear. The CDR3 is 11 residues long. The V and J ends lost 6 bases and 4 bases respectively, with 4 bases between them. The CDR3 region has the DNA TGTGCCAGCAGGAAGGGAAACACCATATATTTT. Translated, it gives CASRKGNTIYF.

The rearrangement uses TRBV9 and TRBJ2-1; D could derive from TRBD1 or TRBD2 (5 bases each). The V gene's germline CDR1 is SGDLS and CDR2 YYNGEE. Trimming shortened V by 4 bases and J by 9 bases, and 20 bases separated the two germline ends. This CDR3 contains 15 residues. The DNA of the CDR3 is TGTGCCAGCAGCCTGAGAGGGACGGAGCCCTTTGAGCAGTTCTTC. Protein product: CASSLRGTEPFEQFF.

This clone has just one count. The rearrangement links TRBV3-1 (or the pseudogene TRBV3-2) to TRBJ1-1; maybe TRBD1 (6 bases). Trimming shortened V by 4 bases and J by 9 bases, and 12 bases separated the two germline ends. The germline V gene encodes CDR1 LGHDT and CDR2 YNNKEL (reference sequence). This CDR3 comprises 12 residues. The CDR3 loop is CASSLEGGKAFF. Written as DNA, the CDR3 is TGTGCCAGCAGCCTCGAGGGGGGCAAAGCTTTCTTT.

The V gene is TRBV10-1, the J gene TRBJ2-1, with a tentative D call TRBD2 (7 bases). Looked up from germline, CDR1 is WNHNN and CDR2 is SYGVQD (reference sequence). The CDR3 has 13 residues. V lost 6 bases to trimming and J lost 9 bases, with 15 bases between them. CDR3 in DNA: TGCGCCAGCAGCCGAGGGGGGGCCTCTGAGCAGTTCTTC. Its protein product is CASSRGGASEQFF.

The V gene is TRBV5-1, the J gene TRBJ2-1, with 11 bases matching TRBD1. V gave up 3 bases and J gave up 11 bases; unmatched junction bases: 7. Germline assignment: CDR1 SGHRS and CDR2 YFSETQ. The CDR3 spans 14 residues. This CDR3 is CASSSQGTGGKQFF. The CDR3 nucleotides read TGCGCCAGCAGCTCACAAGGGACAGGGGGGAAGCAGTTCTTC.

This chain uses TRBV6-1 with TRBJ2-7; no clear D gene. The V gene's germline CDR1 is MNHNS and CDR2 SASEGT. The CDR3 spans 19 residues. V was shortened by 2 bases and J by 2 bases, with 25 bases between the two germline ends. The CDR3 DNA is TGTGCCAGCAGTGAAACCCCCCCCTCCACTTACCATGCCACCTACGAGCAGTACTTC. This gives the protein CASSETPPSTYHATYEQYF.

This clone was found once. The gene calls are TRBV24-1 and TRBJ1-5, with D hard to call. Per the germline V gene, CDR1 is KGHDR and CDR2 is SFDVKD. The CDR3 covers 13 residues. Between the trimmed V and J ends, which lost 2 bases and 1 base, there was a span of 2 bases. CDR3 amino acids: CATSDWSNQPQHF. Written as DNA, the CDR3 is TGTGCCACCAGTGATTGGAGCAATCAGCCCCAGCATTTT.

This clone appeared once. This rearrangement joins TRBV25-1 to TRBJ2-1; D may be TRBD1 or TRBD2 (6 bases each). V lost 5 bases to trimming and J lost 7 bases, with 9 bases between them. There are 12 residues in the CDR3. Germline lookup yields CDR1 MGHDK and CDR2 SYGVNS. This CDR3 reads CASSIGGNEQFF. CDR3 bases: TGTGCCAGCAGTATAGGGGGGAATGAGCAGTTCTTC.

The CDR3 DNA follows: TGCAGCGTTGACGGCGGGGGGCCCTACAATGAGCAGTTCTTC. Translating gives CSVDGGGPYNEQFF. The chain is built from TRBV29-1 and TRBJ2-1; 8 bases agree with TRBD2. The V and J ends lost 3 bases and 2 bases, in that order; junction bases with no gene match: 3. CDR1 and CDR2 from the germline V gene are SQVTM and ANQGSEA. The CDR3 length is 14 residues.

With regard to this clone: The same CDR3 arises from other DNA sequences in this sample as well. V and J are TRBV7-9 and TRBJ2-3; D is ambiguous. This CDR3 contains 12 residues. Germline lookup yields CDR1 SEHNR and CDR2 FQNEAQ (reference sequence). V shed 5 bases and J shed 5 bases, with 8 bases lying between them. The CDR3 DNA sequence: TGTGCCAGCAGCCTGATGGGAGATACGCAGTATTTT. Its protein is CASSLMGDTQYF.

The chain uses TRBV3-1 (or the pseudogene TRBV3-2) and TRBJ2-2, with D perhaps matching TRBD2 (7 bases). The CDR3 extends over 16 amino acids. Germline loops: CDR1 LGHDT, CDR2 YNNKEL (reference sequence). V lost 4 bases, J lost 4 bases, and 16 bases lay in between. The CDR3 nucleotides are TGTGCCAGCAGCCCTCGTCGGGGGGCGGGCACCGGGGAGCTGTTTTTT. Amino acids: CASSPRRGAGTGELFF.

CDR3 DNA: TGTGCCAGCAGCTCCCTTCACCGGGACAGGGGCTATGGCTACACCTTC. Translated: CASSSLHRDRGYGYTF. The chain carries TRBV9 and TRBJ1-2, with TRBD1 matching 10 bases. Germline loops: CDR1 SGDLS, CDR2 YYNGEE. Unmatched junction bases numbered 10, after V lost 4 bases and J lost 4 bases. The length of the CDR3 is 16 residues.

V and J are TRBV30 and TRBJ1-4; D might be TRBD1 (6 bases). Trimming stripped 4 bases from V and 10 bases from J, with 25 bases between. CDR1 GTSNPN and CDR2 SVGIG come from the germline V gene (reference sequence). The CDR3 has 16 amino acids. The CDR3 DNA reads TGTGCCTGGAACCCCTCCGTTGGGGGCTCGGTCGGAAAACTGTTTTTT. Residues: CAWNPSVGGSVGKLFF.

This chain uses TRBV6-4 with TRBJ2-1, with 9 bases matching TRBD2. The CDR3 totals 20 residues. Germline CDR1 reads MRHNA; CDR2 reads SNTAGT. The V and J ends lost 3 bases and 0 bases, in that order; junction bases with no gene match: 15. The CDR3 sequence: CASSDRASGAPSSSYNEQFF. CDR3 coding DNA: TGTGCCAGCAGTGATCGGGCTAGCGGGGCTCCTTCTAGCTCCTACAATGAGCAGTTCTTC.

This chain joins TRBV19 and TRBJ2-3; 8 bases are a match to TRBD2. V trimming: 4 bases; J trimming: 6 bases; junction bases outside the gene matches: 6. Germline CDR1 reads LNHDA; CDR2 reads SQIVND (reference sequence). The CDR3 extends over 14 amino acids. Here the CDR3 reads CASSNGGGADTQYF. The CDR3 DNA reads TGTGCCAGTAGTAACGGGGGGGGCGCGGATACGCAGTATTTT.

J is TRBJ2-5 and V is TRBV7-2; 11 nucleotides agree with TRBD2. Germline V gives CDR1 SGHTA, CDR2 FQGNSA. Losses at the gene ends were 3 bases for V and 5 bases for J; bases not matched to a gene: 8. CDR3 length: 16 residues. In DNA form, the CDR3 reads TGTGCCAGCAGCTTCCGACTAGCGGGGCGGGGGGAGACCCAGTACTTC. This encodes CASSFRLAGRGETQYF.

This chain links TRBV12-5 with TRBJ2-2, with unresolved D. Per the germline V gene, CDR1 is LGHNT and CDR2 is FRNRAP. V was clipped by 0 bases and J by 5 bases, with 7 bases between them. This CDR3 is built from 14 residues. The CDR3 spells CASGLVQRTGELFF. CDR3 nucleotides: TGTGCTAGTGGTTTGGTCCAGAGGACCGGGGAGCTGTTTTTT.

This rearrangement joins TRBV19 to TRBJ1-2, with 10 bases that match TRBD1. Germline-derived CDR1 and CDR2 are LNHDA and SQIVND (reference sequence). The CDR3 has 17 residues. V was pared by 4 bases and J by 1 base, with 9 bases of the junction left unmatched. The DNA of the CDR3 is TGTGCCAGTAGTAGCGACAGGGGGCGCATCGGTAACTATGGCTACACCTTC. Amino acids: CASSSDRGRIGNYGYTF.

This clone has a single count. The V call is TRBV6-5, the J call TRBJ2-7; 10 positions agree with TRBD2. Trimming took 2 bases from V and 4 from J; bases not matched to a gene: 5. This CDR3 contains 15 residues. CDR1 MNHEY and CDR2 SVGAGI come from the germline V gene. As DNA, the CDR3 is TGTGCCAGCAGTTACGGGATAGCGGGGGGTTACGAGCAGTACTTC. It specifies CASSYGIAGGYEQYF.

About this clone itself: A read error may produce the germline difference seen at one junction end. This sample also contains other DNA sequences that code for the same CDR3. This rearrangement joins TRBV11-2 to TRBJ1-1; D gene uncertain. This CDR3 spans 13 amino acids. In germline, CDR1 is SGHAT, CDR2 FQNNGV. CDR3 sequence reads: CASLRVGNTEAFF. The CDR3, as DNA: TGCGCCAGCCTAAGGGTAGGGAACACTGAAGCTTTCTTT.